This T cell receptor (beta chain) was found in a study of T cells after yellow fever vaccination. UMIs were added to TCR cDNA along with a universal primer site when it was made by 5'RACE template switching. TCRdb re-called the 5' RACE reads with MiXCR, one entry per CDR3 protein. The table has about 310,000 distinct CDR3 sequences, 3% to 4.5% seen once. There are many counts of this clonotype. What it recognizes is unknown. CDR3 length equals 11 residues. V was pared by 5 bases and J by 8 bases, with 6 bases between. Germline V gene data show CDR1 as MNHEY and CDR2 as SVGEGT. Notes on the study in general: CD4 and CD8 compartments shared a small share of clonotypes, likely from convergent recombination. Clones that expanded after primary vaccination mostly reappeared after the booster (96% CD4, 75% to 90% CD8).

The sequence was collected from a man younger than 35 who received the YFV17D yellow fever vaccine. The chain couples TRBV6-2 or TRBV6-3 to TRBJ2-2; no reliable D call. Sequencing used PBMCs, obtained on the day of the yellow fever booster vaccination. This CDR3 reads CASSVNGELFF. The DNA of the CDR3 is TGTGCCAGCAGTGTTAATGGGGAGCTGTTTTTT.